This T cell receptor (beta chain) was recovered during a study of shared clonotypes between healthy human individuals. Study as a whole: Per donor, CD8 memory used one plate, CD8 naive used two, CD4 memory used three and CD4 naive used three.

The repertoire was sequenced with immunoSEQ multiplex PCR; TCRdb's copy has only in-frame clones and lacks some. The table shows approximately 720,000 clones, with about 92% occurring only once. The length of the CDR3 is 13 residues. The germline V gene has CDR1 MGHDK and CDR2 SYGVNS. Trimming removed 3 bases from V and 11 bases from J, with 14 bases in between. The sample holds one count of this clone. Naive CD8 cells, CD45RO-negative and positively selected for CCR7, excluded terminally differentiated effector memory CD45RA+ cells. The chain recombines TRBV25-1 with TRBJ2-1; tentative D call: TRBD1 (6 bases). Source material: naive CD8+ T cells sorted from blood. The source of this sequence is a man aged 25 to 40 in good health. The CDR3 region is CASSDWDNHQQFF. In DNA form, the CDR3 reads TGTGCCAGCAGTGATTGGGACAACCACCAGCAGTTCTTC.